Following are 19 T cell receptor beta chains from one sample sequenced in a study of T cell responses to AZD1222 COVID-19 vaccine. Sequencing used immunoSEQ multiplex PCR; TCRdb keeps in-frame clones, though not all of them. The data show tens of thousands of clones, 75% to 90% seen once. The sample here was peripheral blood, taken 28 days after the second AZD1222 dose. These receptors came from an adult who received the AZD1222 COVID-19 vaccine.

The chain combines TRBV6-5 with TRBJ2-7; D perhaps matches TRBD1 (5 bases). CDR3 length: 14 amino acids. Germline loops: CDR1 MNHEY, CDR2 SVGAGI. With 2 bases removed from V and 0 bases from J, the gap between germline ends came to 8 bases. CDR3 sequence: CASSYGDSSYEQYF. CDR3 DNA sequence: TGTGCCAGCAGTTACGGCGACAGCTCCTACGAGCAGTACTTC.

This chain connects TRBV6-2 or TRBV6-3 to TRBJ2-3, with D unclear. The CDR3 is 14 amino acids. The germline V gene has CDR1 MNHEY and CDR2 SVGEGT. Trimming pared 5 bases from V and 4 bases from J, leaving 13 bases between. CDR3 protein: CASSPPAWSDTQYF. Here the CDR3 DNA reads TGTGCCAGCAGTCCGCCAGCTTGGTCAGATACGCAGTATTTT.

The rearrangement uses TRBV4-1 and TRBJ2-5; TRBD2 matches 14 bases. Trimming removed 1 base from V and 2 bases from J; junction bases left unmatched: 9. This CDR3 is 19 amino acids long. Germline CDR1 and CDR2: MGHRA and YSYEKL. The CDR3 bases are TGCGCCAGCAGCCAAGTCGCAGGGACTAGCGGGGGATTACAAGAGACCCAGTACTTC. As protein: CASSQVAGTSGGLQETQYF.

The DNA for the CDR3 is TGTGCCAGCAGTGTGACTAGCGGGAGTCCAAATGAGCAGTTCTTC. Residues: CASSVTSGSPNEQFF. The chain recombines TRBV6-2 or TRBV6-3 with TRBJ2-1; 12 nucleotides align to TRBD2. The CDR3 is 15 residues long. Per germline, CDR1 MNHEY and CDR2 SVGEGT. V was clipped by 5 bases and J by 7 bases; unmatched bases: 6.

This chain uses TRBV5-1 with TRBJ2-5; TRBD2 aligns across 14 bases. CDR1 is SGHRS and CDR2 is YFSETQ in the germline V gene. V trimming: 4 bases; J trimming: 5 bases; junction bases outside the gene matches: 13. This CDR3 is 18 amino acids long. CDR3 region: CASSVPGLAGVEGETQYF. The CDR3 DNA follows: TGCGCCAGCAGCGTACCGGGACTAGCGGGAGTGGAGGGGGAGACCCAGTACTTC.

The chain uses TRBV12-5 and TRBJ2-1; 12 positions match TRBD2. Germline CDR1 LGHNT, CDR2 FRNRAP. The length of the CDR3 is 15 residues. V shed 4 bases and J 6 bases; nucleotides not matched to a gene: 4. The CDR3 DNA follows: TGTGCTAGTGGTTCAAGACTAGCGGGAGTCAATGAGCAGTTCTTC. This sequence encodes CASGSRLAGVNEQFF.

The CDR3, as DNA: TGTGCCAGTAGTACTACCGGGACAGACTATGGCTACACCTTC. Translated: CASSTTGTDYGYTF. The chain employs TRBV19 and TRBJ1-2, with 7 bases aligning to TRBD1. V lost 4 bases, J lost 3 bases, and 5 bases stayed unmatched. CDR3 length: 14 amino acids. Germline CDR1 LNHDA, CDR2 SQIVND (reference sequence).

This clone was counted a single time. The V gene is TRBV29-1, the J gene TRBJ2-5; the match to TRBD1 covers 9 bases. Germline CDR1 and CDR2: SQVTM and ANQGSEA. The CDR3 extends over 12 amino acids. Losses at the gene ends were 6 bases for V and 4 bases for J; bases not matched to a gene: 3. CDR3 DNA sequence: TGCAGCGTAGGACAGGGGAGAGAGACCCAGTACTTC. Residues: CSVGQGRETQYF.

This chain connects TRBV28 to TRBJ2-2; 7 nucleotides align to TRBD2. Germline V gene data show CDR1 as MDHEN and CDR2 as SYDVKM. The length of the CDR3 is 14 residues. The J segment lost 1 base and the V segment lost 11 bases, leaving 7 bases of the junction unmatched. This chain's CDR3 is CASRGVWNTGELFF. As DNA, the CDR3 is TGTGCCTCTCGGGGGGTTTGGAACACCGGGGAGCTGTTTTTT.

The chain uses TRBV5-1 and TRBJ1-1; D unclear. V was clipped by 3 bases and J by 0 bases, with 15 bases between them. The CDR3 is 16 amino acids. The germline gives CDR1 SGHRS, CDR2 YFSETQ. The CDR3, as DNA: TGCGCCAGCAGCTCCTACGGGGTGGAAATGAACACTGAAGCTTTCTTT. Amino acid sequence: CASSSYGVEMNTEAFF.

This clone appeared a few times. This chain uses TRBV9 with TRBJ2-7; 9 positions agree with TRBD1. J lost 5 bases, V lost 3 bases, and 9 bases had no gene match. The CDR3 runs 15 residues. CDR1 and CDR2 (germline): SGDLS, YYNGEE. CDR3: CASSAAGTGSNEQYF. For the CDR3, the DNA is TGTGCCAGCAGCGCTGCCGGGACAGGGTCCAACGAGCAGTACTTC.

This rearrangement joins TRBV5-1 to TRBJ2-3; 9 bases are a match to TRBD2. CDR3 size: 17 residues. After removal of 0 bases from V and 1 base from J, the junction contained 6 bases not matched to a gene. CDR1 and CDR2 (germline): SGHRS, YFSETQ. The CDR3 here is CASSLDFSGSGTDTQYF. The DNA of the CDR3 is TGCGCCAGCAGCTTGGATTTTAGCGGGAGTGGCACAGATACGCAGTATTTT.

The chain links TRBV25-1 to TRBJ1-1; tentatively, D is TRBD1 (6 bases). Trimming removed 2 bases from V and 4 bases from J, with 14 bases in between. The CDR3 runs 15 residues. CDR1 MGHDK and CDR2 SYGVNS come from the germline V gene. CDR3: CASSETGRSGTEAFF. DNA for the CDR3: TGTGCCAGCAGTGAAACAGGGCGCTCGGGCACTGAAGCTTTCTTT. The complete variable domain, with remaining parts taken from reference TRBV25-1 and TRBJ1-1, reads EADIYQTPRYLVIGTGKKITLECSQTMGHDKMYWYQQDPGMELHLIHYSYGVNSTEKGDLSSESTVSRIRTEHFPLTLESARPSHTSQYLCASSETGRSGTEAFFGQGTRLTVV.

CDR3 sequence: CASSLVPVYSGANVLTF. CDR3 bases: TGTGCCAGCAGCTTAGTTCCAGTTTACTCTGGGGCCAACGTCCTGACTTTC. The J gene is TRBJ2-6, the V gene TRBV7-9; D is unresolved. The germline gives CDR1 SEHNR, CDR2 FQNEAQ (reference sequence). This CDR3 spans 17 amino acids. The V and J ends lost 1 base and 0 bases respectively, with 10 bases between them.

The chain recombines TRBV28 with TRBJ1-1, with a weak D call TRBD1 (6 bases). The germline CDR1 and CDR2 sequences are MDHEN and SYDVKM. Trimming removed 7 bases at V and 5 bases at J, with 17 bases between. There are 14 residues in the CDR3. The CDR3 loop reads CASIPGGARTEAFF. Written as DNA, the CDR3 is TGTGCCAGCATTCCGGGGGGCGCGCGGACTGAAGCTTTCTTT.

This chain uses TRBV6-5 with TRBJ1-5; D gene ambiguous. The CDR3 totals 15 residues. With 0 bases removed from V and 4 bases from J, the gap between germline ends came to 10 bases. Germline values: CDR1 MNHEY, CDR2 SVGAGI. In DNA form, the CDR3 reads TGTGCCAGCAGTTACTCGATGGCGGTAAATCAGCCCCAGCATTTT. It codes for CASSYSMAVNQPQHF.

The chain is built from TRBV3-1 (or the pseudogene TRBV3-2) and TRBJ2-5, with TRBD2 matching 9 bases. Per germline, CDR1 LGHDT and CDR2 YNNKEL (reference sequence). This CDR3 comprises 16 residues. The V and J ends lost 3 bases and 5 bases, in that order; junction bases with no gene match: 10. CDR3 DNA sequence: TGTGCCAGCAGCCATCTGGCGGGAGGGCCTTGGGAGACCCAGTACTTC. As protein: CASSHLAGGPWETQYF.

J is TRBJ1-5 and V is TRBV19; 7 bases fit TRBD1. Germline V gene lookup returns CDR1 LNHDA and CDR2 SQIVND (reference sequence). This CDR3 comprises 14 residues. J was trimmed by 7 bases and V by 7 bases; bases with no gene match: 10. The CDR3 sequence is CASNGPGGDQPQHF. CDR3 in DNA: TGTGCCAGTAACGGCCCAGGGGGGGACCAGCCCCAGCATTTT. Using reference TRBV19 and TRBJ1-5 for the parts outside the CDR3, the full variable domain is DGGITQSPKYLFRKEGQNVTLSCEQNLNHDAMYWYRQDPGQGLRLIYYSQIVNDFQKGDIAEGYSVSREKKESFPLTVTSAQKNPTAFYLCASNGPGGDQPQHFGDGTRLSIL.

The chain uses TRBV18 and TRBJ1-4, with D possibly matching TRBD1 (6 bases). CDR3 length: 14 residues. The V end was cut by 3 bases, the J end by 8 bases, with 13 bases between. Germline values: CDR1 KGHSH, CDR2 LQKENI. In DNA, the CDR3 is TGTGCCAGCTCACCGCAGGGGCAGGGGGAAAAACTGTTTTTT. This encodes CASSPQGQGEKLFF. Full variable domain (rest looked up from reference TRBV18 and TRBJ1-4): NAGVMQNPRHLVRRRGQEARLRCSPMKGHSHVYWYRQLPEEGLKFMVYLQKENIIDESGMPKERFSAEFPKEGPSILRIQQVVRGDSAAYFCASSPQGQGEKLFFGSGTQLSVL.